The 31 T cell receptor beta chains below all came from one sample that was sequenced in a study of shared clonotypes between healthy human individuals. TCRdb keeps only in-frame clones here, not all; method: immunoSEQ multiplex PCR. The sample holds around 1,100,000 clones, around three quarters seen once. The source material was memory CD4+ T cells from PBMCs. As to subset: CD45RA-negative fraction. The receptor set was obtained from a man younger than 30 in good health. Some clones in this sample may be carry-over from other donors' samples.

The chain uses TRBV12-5 and TRBJ2-1; D ambiguous. CDR3 length equals 12 residues. Germline loops: CDR1 LGHNT, CDR2 FRNRAP. Trimming pared 5 bases from V and 2 bases from J, leaving 4 bases between. CDR3 residues: CASGTTYNEQFF. CDR3 nucleotide sequence: TGTGCTAGTGGTACTACCTACAATGAGCAGTTCTTC.

About this clone itself: Other DNA sequences in this specimen translate into the identical CDR3. The chain links TRBV28 to TRBJ2-2; D possibly corresponds to TRBD2 (5 bases). This CDR3 contains 13 residues. V lost 5 bases, J lost 6 bases, and 10 bases lay in between. Germline V gives CDR1 MDHEN, CDR2 SYDVKM. The CDR3 DNA reads TGTGCCAGCAGTCCCCCCGGGGCCGGGGAGCTGTTTTTT. This encodes CASSPPGAGELFF. The full variable domain, rest sourced from reference TRBV28 and TRBJ2-2, is DVKVTQSSRYLVKRTGEKVFLECVQDMDHENMFWYRQDPGLGLRLIYFSYDVKMKEKGDIPEGYSVSREKKERFSLILESASTNQTSMYLCASSPPGAGELFFGEGSRLTVL.

The rearrangement uses TRBV30 and TRBJ2-7; perhaps TRBD2 as D (5 bases). The CDR3 contains 12 residues. V was cut by 3 bases and J by 6 bases, with 12 bases left in between. The germline V gene has CDR1 GTSNPN and CDR2 SVGIG (reference sequence). The CDR3 is CAWSPVRGEQYF. The CDR3 DNA sequence: TGTGCCTGGAGCCCCGTTCGGGGCGAGCAGTACTTC.

The rearrangement joins TRBV6-5 to TRBJ1-5; D not certain. Germline loops: CDR1 MNHEY, CDR2 SVGAGI. Trimming pared 6 bases from V and 3 bases from J, leaving 9 bases between. The CDR3 is made up of 13 amino acids. The DNA for the CDR3 is TGTGCCAGCAGCCTGGATCTCAATCAGCCCCAGCATTTT. It yields the protein CASSLDLNQPQHF.

This clone was recorded only once. The chain carries TRBV6-5 and TRBJ2-4, with D unclear. V lost 2 bases and J 1 base, leaving 9 bases between the germline ends. Germline V gene data show CDR1 as MNHEY and CDR2 as SVGAGI. The length of the CDR3 is 15 residues. The CDR3 DNA reads TGTGCCAGCAGTTACGTGGCGTCGGCCAAAAACATTCAGTACTTC. Amino acids: CASSYVASAKNIQYF.

V gene TRBV13 combines with J gene TRBJ2-7; no clear D. V lost 5 bases to trimming and J lost 2 bases, with 4 bases between them. CDR1 PRHDT and CDR2 FYEKMQ come from the germline V gene (reference sequence). The CDR3 has 11 amino acids. The CDR3 spells CASSPPYEQYF. The DNA of the CDR3 is TGTGCCAGCAGCCCCCCCTACGAGCAGTACTTC.

The genes are TRBV2 and TRBJ2-7, with D tentatively TRBD2 (7 bases). The V gene's germline CDR1 is SNHLY and CDR2 FYNNEI. Trimming removed 5 bases from V and 7 bases from J, with 15 bases in between. The CDR3 runs to 13 residues. Written as DNA, the CDR3 is TGTGCCAGCAGTAAAGAACAGGGAGGGGAGCAGTACTTC. Amino acid sequence: CASSKEQGGEQYF.

J is TRBJ1-2 and V is TRBV25-1; D unclear. This CDR3 region has 12 residues. Looked up from germline, CDR1 is MGHDK and CDR2 is SYGVNS. V gave up 6 bases and J gave up 0 bases, with 5 bases separating them. CDR3 protein: CASRTSNYGYTF. The CDR3 DNA follows: TGTGCCAGCAGGACATCTAACTATGGCTACACCTTC.

As regards this clone: Other DNA sequences from this sample encode an identical CDR3 as well. The J gene is TRBJ1-4, the V gene TRBV5-1; TRBD1 is a possible D gene (5 bases). The CDR3 covers 14 residues. Germline-derived CDR1 and CDR2 are SGHRS and YFSETQ. The V end was cut by 2 bases, the J end by 8 bases, with 13 bases between. CDR3 sequence reads: CASSFGQGREKLFF. The CDR3 DNA reads TGCGCCAGCAGCTTCGGGCAGGGACGAGAAAAACTGTTTTTT.

The J gene is TRBJ2-7, the V gene TRBV4-3, with D possibly TRBD2 on 5 matching bases. The CDR3 runs to 15 residues. Deletions cut 0 bases from V and 7 bases from J, with 16 bases between. CDR1 is LGHNA and CDR2 is YSLEER in the germline V gene. The CDR3 coding sequence is TGCGCCAGCAGCCAAGATTTCCCCCGGGATGGAGAGCAGTACTTC. This encodes CASSQDFPRDGEQYF.

The chain links TRBV7-9 to TRBJ1-3; no reliable D call. Germline V gene lookup returns CDR1 SEHNR and CDR2 FQNEAQ (reference sequence). V shed 2 bases and J shed 0 bases, with 17 bases lying between them. The CDR3 sequence is 18 residues long. The DNA for the CDR3 is TGTGCCAGCAGCTTATACGGGCGCTACACGAGCTCTGGAAACACCATATATTTT. Translated: CASSLYGRYTSSGNTIYF.

The rearrangement links TRBV5-1 to TRBJ2-5; 8 nucleotides match TRBD2. V shed 4 bases, J shed 5 bases, and the junction held 7 bases outside the gene matches. CDR3 size: 14 residues. Germline lookup yields CDR1 SGHRS and CDR2 YFSETQ. The CDR3 reads CASSNLAGQETQYF. The DNA for the CDR3 is TGCGCCAGCAGCAATCTAGCGGGTCAGGAGACCCAGTACTTC.

The CDR3 reads CASSRGLLVETQYF. CDR3 coding DNA: TGTGCCAGCAGCCGGGGACTACTCGTCGAGACCCAGTACTTC. V gene TRBV6-5 combines with J gene TRBJ2-5; 7 bases line up with TRBD2. The CDR3 is made up of 14 amino acids. Germline CDR1 and CDR2: MNHEY and SVGAGI. Trimming removed 6 bases from V and 5 bases from J; junction bases left unmatched: 9.

J is TRBJ2-7 and V is TRBV29-1; D remains ambiguous. The CDR3 covers 12 residues. The germline V gene encodes CDR1 SQVTM and CDR2 ANQGSEA. V lost 3 bases to trimming and J lost 2 bases, with 8 bases between them. DNA for the CDR3: TGCAGCGTTGACACAGAAGCCTACGAGCAGTACTTC. The encoded protein is CSVDTEAYEQYF.

This chain links TRBV4-2 with TRBJ2-3, with 9 bases identical to TRBD2. CDR1 and CDR2 (germline): LGHNA, YNFKEQ. With 2 bases clipped from V and 1 base from J, the junction kept 4 bases outside the gene matches. This CDR3 region has 16 residues. Here the CDR3 DNA reads TGTGCCAGCAGCCAACACCAGCGGGAGGGCACAGATACGCAGTATTTT. Amino acids: CASSQHQREGTDTQYF.

This clone was found once. A junction end diverges from the germline sequence, so it may reflect a read error. The rearrangement joins TRBV6-5 to TRBJ1-1, with D tentatively TRBD1 (5 bases). Germline CDR1 MNHEY, CDR2 SVGAGI. The CDR3 length is 14 residues. Here the CDR3 DNA reads TGCTCTTCCCGAGCCGGGGGATTAGGGGCTGAAGCTTTCTTT. This gives the protein CSSRAGGLGAEAFF.

The chain links TRBV9 to TRBJ1-2; D possibly corresponds to TRBD1 (5 bases). V gave up 0 bases and J gave up 7 bases, with 25 bases separating them. Germline V gene lookup returns CDR1 SGDLS and CDR2 YYNGEE. The CDR3 is 18 residues long. The CDR3, as DNA: TGTGCCAGCAGCGTAGGTGTTTCCGGACACCTCCAAAGCCGTGGCTACACCTTC. Its protein product is CASSVGVSGHLQSRGYTF.

The V and J genes are TRBV2 and TRBJ2-3; TRBD2 matches 10 bases. The CDR3 sequence is 16 residues long. V lost 6 bases and J lost 1; bases outside the gene matches: 7. Germline lookup yields CDR1 SNHLY and CDR2 FYNNEI. CDR3 in amino acids: CASSYTGTSGTDTQYF. The CDR3 nucleotides are TGTGCCAGCAGCTATACCGGGACTAGCGGCACAGATACGCAGTATTTT. The full variable domain, its missing parts supplied by reference TRBV2 and TRBJ2-3, is EPEVTQTPSHQVTQMGQEVILRCVPISNHLYFYWYRQILGQKVEFLVSFYNNEISEKSEIFDDQFSVERPDGSNFTLKIRSTKLEDSAMYFCASSYTGTSGTDTQYFGPGTRLTVL.

Turning to this clone: One end of the junction varies from germline; a read error may be responsible. This chain joins TRBV29-1 and TRBJ2-5; a weak D match, TRBD2 (6 bases). Germline V gene data show CDR1 as SQVTM and CDR2 as ANQGSEA. This CDR3 spans 13 amino acids. The CDR3 DNA is TGCAACGTTGTCCCTGCGGGACTAGAGACCCAGTACTTC. This sequence encodes CNVVPAGLETQYF.

Concerning this clone itself: The sample has other DNA sequences that encode this CDR3 too. The rearrangement uses TRBV7-9 and TRBJ2-2; D gene ambiguous. V was pared by 5 bases and J by 1 base, with 8 bases between. Germline V gene lookup returns CDR1 SEHNR and CDR2 FQNEAQ (reference sequence). The CDR3 contains 14 residues. The CDR3 loop reads CASSLGLNTGELFF. The DNA of the CDR3 is TGTGCCAGCAGCCTAGGCCTGAACACCGGGGAGCTGTTTTTT.

The DNA of the CDR3 is TGTGCCAGCTCTACCCTCGACCTAAACACTGAAGCTTTCTTT. It codes for CASSTLDLNTEAFF. The J gene is TRBJ1-1, the V gene TRBV18; D unresolved. CDR3 length: 14 residues. Trimming removed 6 bases at V and 2 bases at J, with 13 bases between. CDR1 and CDR2 (germline): KGHSH, LQKENI.

CDR3 DNA: TGCGCCAGCAGCGCGGGACTAGCGGGAGCAAATGAGCAGTTCTTC. Translation gives CASSAGLAGANEQFF. This chain joins TRBV5-1 and TRBJ2-1; TRBD2 agrees at 14 bases. The J segment lost 7 bases and the V segment lost 4 bases, leaving 4 bases of the junction unmatched. Per the germline V gene, CDR1 is SGHRS and CDR2 is YFSETQ. The CDR3 consists of 15 residues.

V is TRBV7-3 and J is TRBJ1-1; 9 bases align to TRBD1. CDR3 length: 13 amino acids. Germline assignment: CDR1 SGHTA and CDR2 FQGTGA. J gave up 5 bases and V 4 bases, and 2 bases lay outside the gene matches. The CDR3 protein is CASSWDRVTEAFF. For the CDR3, the DNA is TGTGCCAGCAGCTGGGACAGGGTGACTGAAGCTTTCTTT.

CDR3 in DNA: TGTGCCAGCACCTCTGGGGGACAGGGGATTGCGAATGAGCAGTTCTTC. Residues: CASTSGGQGIANEQFF. This chain connects TRBV7-9 to TRBJ2-1; 10 bases agree with TRBD1. Losses at the gene ends were 7 bases for V and 7 bases for J; bases not matched to a gene: 13. This CDR3 has 16 residues. Germline V gene data show CDR1 as SEHNR and CDR2 as FQNEAQ (reference sequence).

Turning to this clone: The sample has other DNA sequences that encode this CDR3 too. This chain's CDR3 is CASSVDGDGYTF. The CDR3 DNA sequence: TGTGCCAGCAGCGTAGATGGTGATGGCTACACCTTC. The chain employs TRBV9 and TRBJ1-2; D unclear. The CDR3 sequence is 12 residues long. CDR1 SGDLS and CDR2 YYNGEE come from the germline V gene. Trimming removed 0 bases at V and 6 bases at J, with 6 bases between.

Concerning this clone itself: Other DNA variants within this sample encode the same CDR3. The chain has TRBV21-1 and TRBJ1-5; the table names TRBD1, a call not compared with the DNA. TRBV21-1 is listed as a pseudogene. This CDR3 has 16 amino acids. The CDR3 DNA is TGTGCCAGCAGCAAATGTCAGCGACAGAGCAATCAGCCCCAGCATTTT. This gives the protein CASSKCQRQSNQPQHF.

This chain uses TRBV28 with TRBJ1-5; D is ambiguous. The length of the CDR3 is 14 residues. Germline loops: CDR1 MDHEN, CDR2 SYDVKM. Between the trimmed V and J ends, which lost 3 bases and 6 bases, there was a span of 12 bases. The CDR3 DNA follows: TGTGCCAGCAGTTTTCGGCCAGTGGGTCAGCCCCAGCATTTT. It yields the protein CASSFRPVGQPQHF.

The chain is built from TRBV11-3 and TRBJ1-5; D not certain. V dropped 4 bases and J dropped 0 bases, with 13 bases sitting between them. Germline assignment: CDR1 SGHNT and CDR2 YENEEA. The CDR3 extends over 16 amino acids. CDR3: CASSSEGPNSNQPQHF. CDR3 bases: TGTGCCAGCAGCTCCGAAGGACCTAATAGCAATCAGCCCCAGCATTTT.

This rearrangement joins TRBV5-6 to TRBJ1-3; 8 nucleotides align to TRBD1. CDR3 size: 12 residues. The junction had 8 bases not matched to a gene; V was cut back by 4 bases and J by 14 bases. Germline CDR1 is SGHDT and CDR2 is YYEEEE. The CDR3 nucleotides read TGTGCCAGCAGCCTCGGACAGGGAGGGCTATATTTT. This sequence encodes CASSLGQGGLYF.

This clone was detected a few times. The chain recombines TRBV15 with TRBJ1-5; no clear D gene. Trimming stripped 0 bases from V and 7 bases from J, with 13 bases between. Germline V gene data show CDR1 as LNHNV and CDR2 as YYDKDF (reference sequence). The CDR3 sequence is 15 residues long. The CDR3 DNA sequence: TGTGCCACCAGCAGAGATCTCGGGGTAACACAGCCCCAGCATTTT. As protein: CATSRDLGVTQPQHF.

The CDR3 nucleotides read TGTGCCAGCAGTTCGTTGGCTAGCGTGCTAGAGACCCAGTACTTC. It encodes CASSSLASVLETQYF. The V gene is TRBV28, the J gene TRBJ2-5; tentatively, D is TRBD2 (6 bases). CDR3 length: 15 residues. The V end was cut by 4 bases, the J end by 4 bases, with 16 bases between. Germline V gives CDR1 MDHEN, CDR2 SYDVKM.